This TCR beta chain was identified in a study of cytomegalovirus exposure and HLA in healthy donors. Clones were sequenced by immunoSEQ multiplex PCR, and TCRdb holds only the in-frame ones, with some missing. There are approximately 82,000 clones in the sample; 90% to 95% occur only once, and 0.55% to 0.75% lies in the top ten. The donors were members of the validation cohort comprising roughly 130 subjects, separate from the approximately 710-subject first cohort. The CDR3 length is 10 residues. Germline V gene lookup returns CDR1 DFQATT and CDR2 SNEGSKA (reference sequence). The V end lost 8 bases, the J end lost 7 bases, and 11 bases lay between the germline ends. Regarding this clone: Its antigen remains unidentified.

Overall study results and limits: Across donors, most TCRs were seen rarely, yet some public ones were widespread. Researchers counted 164 TCR beta chains as cytomegalovirus-associated.

Sequences were obtained from PBMCs. The source of this sequence is a woman younger than 30 in good health and CMV-seronegative. The rearrangement uses TRBV20-1 and TRBJ1-1; TRBD1 is a possible D gene (5 bases). CDR3 sequence reads: CSSSGDEAFF. The DNA of the CDR3 is TGCAGTTCCTCGGGGGATGAAGCTTTCTTT.